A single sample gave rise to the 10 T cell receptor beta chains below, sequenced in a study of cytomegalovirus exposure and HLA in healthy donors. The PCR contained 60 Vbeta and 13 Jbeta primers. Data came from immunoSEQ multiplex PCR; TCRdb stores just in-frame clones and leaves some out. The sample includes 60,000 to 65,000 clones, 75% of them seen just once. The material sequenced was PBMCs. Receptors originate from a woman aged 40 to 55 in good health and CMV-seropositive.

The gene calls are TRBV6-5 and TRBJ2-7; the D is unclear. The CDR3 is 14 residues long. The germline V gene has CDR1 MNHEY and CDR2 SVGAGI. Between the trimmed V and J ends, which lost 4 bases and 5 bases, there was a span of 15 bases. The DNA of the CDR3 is TGTGCCAGCAGTTTAGCATTTCATAAGGACGAGCAGTACTTC. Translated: CASSLAFHKDEQYF.

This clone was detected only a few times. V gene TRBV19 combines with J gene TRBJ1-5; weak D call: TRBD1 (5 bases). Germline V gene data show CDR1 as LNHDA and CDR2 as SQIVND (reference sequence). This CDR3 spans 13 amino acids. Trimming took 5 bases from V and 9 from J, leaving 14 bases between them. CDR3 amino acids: CASSLQVMGPQHF. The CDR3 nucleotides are TGTGCCAGTAGTTTACAGGTCATGGGGCCCCAGCATTTT.

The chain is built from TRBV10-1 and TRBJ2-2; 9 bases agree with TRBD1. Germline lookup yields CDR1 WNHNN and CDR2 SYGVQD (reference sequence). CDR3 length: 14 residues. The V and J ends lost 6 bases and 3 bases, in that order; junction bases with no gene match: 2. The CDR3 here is CASRGQGYTGELFF. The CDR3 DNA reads TGCGCCAGCAGGGGACAGGGATACACCGGGGAGCTGTTTTTT.

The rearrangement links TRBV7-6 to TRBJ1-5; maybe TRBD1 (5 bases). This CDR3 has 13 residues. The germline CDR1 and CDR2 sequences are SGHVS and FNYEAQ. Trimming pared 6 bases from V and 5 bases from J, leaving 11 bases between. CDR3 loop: CASSQGRDQPQHF. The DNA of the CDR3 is TGTGCCAGCAGTCAGGGTAGGGATCAGCCCCAGCATTTT.

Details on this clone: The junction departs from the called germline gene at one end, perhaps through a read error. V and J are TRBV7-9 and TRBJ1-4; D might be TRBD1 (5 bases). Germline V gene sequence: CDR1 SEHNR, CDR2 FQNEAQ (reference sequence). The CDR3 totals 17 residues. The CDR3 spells CSSSFGGLVPFNEKLFF. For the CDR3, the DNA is TGTTCCAGCAGCTTCGGGGGTCTCGTTCCATTTAATGAAAAACTGTTTTTT.

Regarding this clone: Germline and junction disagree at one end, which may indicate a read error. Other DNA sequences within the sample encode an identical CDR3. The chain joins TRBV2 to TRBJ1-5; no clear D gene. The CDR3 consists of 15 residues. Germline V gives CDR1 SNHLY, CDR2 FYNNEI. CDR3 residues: CASSEIWSRNQPQHF. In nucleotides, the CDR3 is TGCGCCAGCAGTGAAATTTGGAGCAGAAATCAGCCCCAGCATTTT.

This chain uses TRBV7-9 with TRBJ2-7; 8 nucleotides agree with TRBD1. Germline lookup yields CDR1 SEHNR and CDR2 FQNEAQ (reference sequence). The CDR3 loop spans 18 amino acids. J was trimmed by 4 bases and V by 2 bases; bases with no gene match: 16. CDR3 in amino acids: CASSLSVSRGLTRYEQYF. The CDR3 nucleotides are TGTGCCAGCAGCTTATCCGTTTCCAGGGGGCTCACAAGATACGAGCAGTACTTC. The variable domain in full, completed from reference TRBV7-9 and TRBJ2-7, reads DTGVSQNPRHKITKRGQNVTFRCDPISEHNRLYWYRQTLGQGPEFLTYFQNEAQLEKSRLLSDRFSAERPKGSFSTLEIQRTEQGDSAMYLCASSLSVSRGLTRYEQYFGPGTRLTVT.

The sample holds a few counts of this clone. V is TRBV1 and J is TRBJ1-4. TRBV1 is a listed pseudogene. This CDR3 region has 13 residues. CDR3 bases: TGCACCAGCAGCTTCGGAAGGAGTGAAAAACTGTTTTTT. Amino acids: CTSSFGRSEKLFF.

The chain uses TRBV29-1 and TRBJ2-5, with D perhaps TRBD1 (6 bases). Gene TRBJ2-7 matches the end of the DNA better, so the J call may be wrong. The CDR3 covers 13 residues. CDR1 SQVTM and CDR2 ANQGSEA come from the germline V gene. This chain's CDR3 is CSVQRVGGYEQYF. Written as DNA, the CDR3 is TGCAGCGTTCAAAGGGTAGGGGGTTACGAGCAGTACTTC.

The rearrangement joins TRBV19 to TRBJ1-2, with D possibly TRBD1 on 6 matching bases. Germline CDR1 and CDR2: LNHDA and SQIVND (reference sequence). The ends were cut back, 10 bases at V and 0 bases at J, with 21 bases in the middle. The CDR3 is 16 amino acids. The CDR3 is CATRKGHTTANYGYTF. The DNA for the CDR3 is TGTGCCACCCGAAAGGGACATACTACAGCTAACTATGGCTACACCTTC.